This T cell receptor (beta chain) was recovered during a study of T cells in localized non-small cell lung cancer. Regarding the study as a whole: Median approximately 58 top-100 tumor clones were shared with paired adjacent lung. Adjacent uninvolved lung tissue had the highest T cell clonality, exceeding tumor. Sequencing was limited to one tumor region, leaving the possibility of heterogeneity open.

This CDR3 contains 10 residues. CDR1 SQVTM and CDR2 ANQGSEA come from the germline V gene. Remarks on this clone: What it recognizes is unknown. The junction shows a germline mismatch at one end, possibly a read error. This sample also contains other DNA sequences that code for the same CDR3.

Sequencing used immunoSEQ multiplex PCR; TCRdb keeps in-frame clones, though not all of them. The profile shows 25,000 to 35,000 clones, around 90% of them singletons. This chain connects TRBV29-1 to TRBJ1-2, with D unresolved. This receptor was identified in a man between 40 and 75 years old with stage II lung adenocarcinoma. Sequenced material: PBMCs, taken before any cancer treatment. The CDR3 sequence is CSVEDYGYTF. Here the CDR3 DNA reads TGCAGCGTGGAAGACTATGGCTACACCTTC.